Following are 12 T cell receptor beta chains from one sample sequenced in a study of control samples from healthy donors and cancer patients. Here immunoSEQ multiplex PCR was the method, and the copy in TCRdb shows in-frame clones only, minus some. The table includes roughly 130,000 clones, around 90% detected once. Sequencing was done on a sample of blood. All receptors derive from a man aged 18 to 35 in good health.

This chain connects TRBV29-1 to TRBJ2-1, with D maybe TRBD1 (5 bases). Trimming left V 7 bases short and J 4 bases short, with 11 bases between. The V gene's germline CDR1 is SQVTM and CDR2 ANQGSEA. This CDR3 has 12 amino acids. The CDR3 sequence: CSGDQGYNEQFF. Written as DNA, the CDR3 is TGCAGCGGGGATCAGGGATACAATGAGCAGTTCTTC.

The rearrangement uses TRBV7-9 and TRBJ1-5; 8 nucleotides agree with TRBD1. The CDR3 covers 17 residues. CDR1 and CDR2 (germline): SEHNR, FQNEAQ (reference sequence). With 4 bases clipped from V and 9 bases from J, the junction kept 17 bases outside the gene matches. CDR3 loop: CASSSESGTGPTGPQHF. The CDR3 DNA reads TGTGCCAGCAGCTCAGAATCCGGGACAGGCCCTACGGGGCCCCAGCATTTT.

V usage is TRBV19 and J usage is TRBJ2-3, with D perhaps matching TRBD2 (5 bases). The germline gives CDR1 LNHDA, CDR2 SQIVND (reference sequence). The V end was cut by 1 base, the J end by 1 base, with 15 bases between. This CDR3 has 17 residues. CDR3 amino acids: CASSIVPSSGGTDTQYF. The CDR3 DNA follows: TGTGCCAGTAGTATAGTCCCCTCCTCCGGGGGCACAGATACGCAGTATTTT.

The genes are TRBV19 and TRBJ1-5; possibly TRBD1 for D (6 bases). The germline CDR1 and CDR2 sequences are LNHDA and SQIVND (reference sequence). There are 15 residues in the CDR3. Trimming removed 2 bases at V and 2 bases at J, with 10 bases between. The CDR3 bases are TGTGCCAGTAGTATACAGGGGAGCGGCAATCAGCCCCAGCATTTT. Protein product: CASSIQGSGNQPQHF. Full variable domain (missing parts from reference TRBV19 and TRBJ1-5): DGGITQSPKYLFRKEGQNVTLSCEQNLNHDAMYWYRQDPGQGLRLIYYSQIVNDFQKGDIAEGYSVSREKKESFPLTVTSAQKNPTAFYLCASSIQGSGNQPQHFGDGTRLSIL.

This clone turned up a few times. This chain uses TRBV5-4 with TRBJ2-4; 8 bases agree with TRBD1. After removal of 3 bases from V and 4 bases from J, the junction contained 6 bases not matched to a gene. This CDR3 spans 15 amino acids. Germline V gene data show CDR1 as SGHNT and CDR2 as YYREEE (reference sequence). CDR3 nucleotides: TGTGCCAGCAGCTCGACCCGGACAGGGAAAAACATTCAGTACTTC. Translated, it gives CASSSTRTGKNIQYF.

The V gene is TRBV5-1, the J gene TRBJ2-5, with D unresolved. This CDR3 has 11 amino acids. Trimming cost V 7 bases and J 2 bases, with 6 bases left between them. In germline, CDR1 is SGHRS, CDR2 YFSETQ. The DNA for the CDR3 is TGCGCCAGCGGATTGCAAGAGACCCAGTACTTC. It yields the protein CASGLQETQYF.

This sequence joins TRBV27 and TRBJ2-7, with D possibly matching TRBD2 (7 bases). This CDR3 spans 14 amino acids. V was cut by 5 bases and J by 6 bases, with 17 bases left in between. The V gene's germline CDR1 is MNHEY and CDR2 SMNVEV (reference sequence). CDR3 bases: TGTGCCAGCAGTCGCCGGGGGGCGGAGGGCGAGCAGTACTTC. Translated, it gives CASSRRGAEGEQYF.

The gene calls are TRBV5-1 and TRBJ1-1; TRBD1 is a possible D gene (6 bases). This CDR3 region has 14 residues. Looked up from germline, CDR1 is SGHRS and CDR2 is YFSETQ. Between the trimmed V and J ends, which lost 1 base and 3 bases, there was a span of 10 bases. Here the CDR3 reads CASSLSGGHTEAFF. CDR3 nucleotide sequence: TGCGCCAGCAGCTTGAGTGGGGGGCACACTGAAGCTTTCTTT.

In nucleotides, the CDR3 is TGTGTCAGGAGACAGGGGAACACTGAAGCTTTCTTT. The encoded protein is CVRRQGNTEAFF. The chain uses TRBV2 and TRBJ1-1, with 7 bases matching TRBD1. CDR3 length equals 12 residues. In germline, CDR1 is SNHLY, CDR2 FYNNEI.

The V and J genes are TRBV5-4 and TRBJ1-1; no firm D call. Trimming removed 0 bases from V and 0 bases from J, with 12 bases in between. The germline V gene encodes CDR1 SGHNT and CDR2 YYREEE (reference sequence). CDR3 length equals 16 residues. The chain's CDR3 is CASSLGTTSMNTEAFF. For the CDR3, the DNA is TGTGCCAGCAGCTTGGGGACGACAAGCATGAACACTGAAGCTTTCTTT.

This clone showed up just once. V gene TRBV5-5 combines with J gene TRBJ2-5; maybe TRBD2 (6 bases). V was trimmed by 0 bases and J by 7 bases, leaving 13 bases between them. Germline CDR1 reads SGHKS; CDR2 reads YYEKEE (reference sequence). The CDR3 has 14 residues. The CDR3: CASSLAGLGGTQYF. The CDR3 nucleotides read TGTGCCAGCAGCTTGGCTGGACTGGGAGGGACCCAGTACTTC.

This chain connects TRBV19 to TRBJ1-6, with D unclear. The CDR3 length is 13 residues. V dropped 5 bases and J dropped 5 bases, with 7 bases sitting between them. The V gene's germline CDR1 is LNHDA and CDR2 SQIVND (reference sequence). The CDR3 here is CASSQQNNSPLHF. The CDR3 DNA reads TGTGCCAGTAGTCAACAAAATAATTCACCCCTCCACTTT.